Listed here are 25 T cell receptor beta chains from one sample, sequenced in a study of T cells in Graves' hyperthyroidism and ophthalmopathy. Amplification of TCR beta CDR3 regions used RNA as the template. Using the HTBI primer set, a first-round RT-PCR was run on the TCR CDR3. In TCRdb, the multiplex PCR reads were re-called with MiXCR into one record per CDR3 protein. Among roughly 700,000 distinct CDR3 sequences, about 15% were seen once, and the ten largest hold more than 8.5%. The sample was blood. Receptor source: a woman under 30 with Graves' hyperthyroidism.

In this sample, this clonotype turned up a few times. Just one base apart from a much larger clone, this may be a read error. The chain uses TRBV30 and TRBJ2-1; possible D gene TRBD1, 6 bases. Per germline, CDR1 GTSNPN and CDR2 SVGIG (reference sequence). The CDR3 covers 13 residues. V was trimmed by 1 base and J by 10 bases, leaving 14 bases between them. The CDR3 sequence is CAWSGNKGDEQFF. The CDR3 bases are TGTGCCTGGAGTGGAAATAAGGGGGACGAGCAGTTCTTC.

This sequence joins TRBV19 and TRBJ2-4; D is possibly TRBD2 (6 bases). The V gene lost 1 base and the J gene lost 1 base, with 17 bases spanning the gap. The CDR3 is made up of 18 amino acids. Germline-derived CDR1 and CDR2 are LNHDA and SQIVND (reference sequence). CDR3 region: CASSIGPLRGRAKNIQYF. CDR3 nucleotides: TGTGCCAGTAGTATAGGGCCCCTAAGAGGGAGGGCCAAAAACATTCAGTACTTC.

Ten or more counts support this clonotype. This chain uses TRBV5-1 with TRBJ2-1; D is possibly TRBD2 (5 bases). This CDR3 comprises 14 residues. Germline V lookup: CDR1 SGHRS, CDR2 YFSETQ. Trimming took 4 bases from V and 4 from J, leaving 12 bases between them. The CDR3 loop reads CASSLAPVYNEQFF. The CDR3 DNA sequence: TGCGCCAGCAGCCTAGCACCGGTGTACAATGAGCAGTTCTTC.

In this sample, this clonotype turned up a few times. In DNA, the CDR3 is TGCGCCAGCAGCCTAACCGGGGCTAGCGAATCCTACGAGCAGTACTTC. Protein sequence: CASSLTGASESYEQYF. The chain links TRBV5-1 to TRBJ2-7, with D perhaps matching TRBD2 (6 bases). Germline loops: CDR1 SGHRS, CDR2 YFSETQ. V dropped 4 bases and J dropped 1 base, with 18 bases sitting between them. There are 16 residues in the CDR3.

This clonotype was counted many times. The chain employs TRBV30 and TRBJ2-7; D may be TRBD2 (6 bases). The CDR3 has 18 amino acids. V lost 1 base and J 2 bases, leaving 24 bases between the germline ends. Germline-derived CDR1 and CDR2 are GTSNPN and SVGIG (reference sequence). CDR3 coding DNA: TGTGCCTGGAGTGGAACCAGTCGCCTCATGGGACTGCCCTACGAGCAGTACTTC. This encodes CAWSGTSRLMGLPYEQYF.

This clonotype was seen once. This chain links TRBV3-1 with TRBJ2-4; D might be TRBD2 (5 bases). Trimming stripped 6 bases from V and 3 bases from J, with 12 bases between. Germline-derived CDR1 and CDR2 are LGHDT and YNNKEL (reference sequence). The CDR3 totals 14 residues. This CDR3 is CASSLSSGKNIQYF. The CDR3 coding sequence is TGTGCCAGCAGTTTGTCCAGCGGCAAAAACATTCAGTACTTC.

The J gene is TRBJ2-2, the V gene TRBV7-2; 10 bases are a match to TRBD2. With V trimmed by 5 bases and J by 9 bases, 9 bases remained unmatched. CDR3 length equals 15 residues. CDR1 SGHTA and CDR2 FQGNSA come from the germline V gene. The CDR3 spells CASSPSSGRSRELFF. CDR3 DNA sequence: TGTGCCAGCAGCCCCAGTAGCGGGAGGTCCCGGGAGCTGTTTTTT.

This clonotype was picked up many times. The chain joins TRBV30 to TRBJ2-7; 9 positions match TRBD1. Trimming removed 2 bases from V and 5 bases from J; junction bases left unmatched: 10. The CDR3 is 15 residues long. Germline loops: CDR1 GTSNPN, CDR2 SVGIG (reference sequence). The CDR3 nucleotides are TGTGCCTGGAGTTCCCCCGGGACAGGGTACCACGAGCAGTACTTC. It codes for CAWSSPGTGYHEQYF.

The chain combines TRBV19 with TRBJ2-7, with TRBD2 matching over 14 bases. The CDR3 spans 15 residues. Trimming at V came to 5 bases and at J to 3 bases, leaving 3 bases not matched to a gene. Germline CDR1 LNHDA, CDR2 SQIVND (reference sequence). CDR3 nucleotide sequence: TGTGCCAGTAGTCGACTAGCGGGAGGGGACTACGAGCAGTACTTC. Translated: CASSRLAGGDYEQYF.

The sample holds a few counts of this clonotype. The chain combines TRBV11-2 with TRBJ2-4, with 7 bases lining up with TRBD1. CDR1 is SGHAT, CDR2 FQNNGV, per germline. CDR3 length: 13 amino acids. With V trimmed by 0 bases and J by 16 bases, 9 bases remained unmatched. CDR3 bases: TGTGCCAGCAGCTTAGATAGGGGACAGAAATTATACTTC. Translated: CASSLDRGQKLYF.

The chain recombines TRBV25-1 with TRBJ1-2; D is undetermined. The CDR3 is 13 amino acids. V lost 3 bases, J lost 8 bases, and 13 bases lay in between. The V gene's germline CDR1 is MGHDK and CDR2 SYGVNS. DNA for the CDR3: TGTGCCAGCAGTGAGACTCTTGAACGAGGCTACACCTTC. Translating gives CASSETLERGYTF.

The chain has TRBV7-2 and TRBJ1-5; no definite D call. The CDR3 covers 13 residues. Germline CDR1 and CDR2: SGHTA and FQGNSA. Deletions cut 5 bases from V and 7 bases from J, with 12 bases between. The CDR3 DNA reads TGTGCCAGCAGCCTCTCCCCTGGGCAGCCCCAGCATTTT. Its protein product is CASSLSPGQPQHF.

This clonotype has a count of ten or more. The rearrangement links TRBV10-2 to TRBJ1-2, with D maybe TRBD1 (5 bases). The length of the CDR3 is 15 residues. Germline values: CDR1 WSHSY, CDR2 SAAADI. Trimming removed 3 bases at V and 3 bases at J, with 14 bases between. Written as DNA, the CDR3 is TGCGCCAGCAGTGACCCCTTGGGGGGATACTATGGCTACACCTTC. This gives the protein CASSDPLGGYYGYTF.

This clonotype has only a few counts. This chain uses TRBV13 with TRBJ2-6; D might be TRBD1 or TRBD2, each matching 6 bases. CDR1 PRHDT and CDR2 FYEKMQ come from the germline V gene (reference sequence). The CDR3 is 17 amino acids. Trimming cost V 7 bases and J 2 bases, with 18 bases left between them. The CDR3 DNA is TGTGCCAGCACCGATACGTCCGGGGGCGCTGGGGCCAACGTCCTGACTTTC. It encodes CASTDTSGGAGANVLTF.

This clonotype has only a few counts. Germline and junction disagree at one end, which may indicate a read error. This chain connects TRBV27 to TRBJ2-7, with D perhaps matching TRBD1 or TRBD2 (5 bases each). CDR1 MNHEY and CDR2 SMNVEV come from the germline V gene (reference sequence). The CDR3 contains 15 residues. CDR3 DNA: TGTGCCGGCAGAGAGGCCGGGGCAACTACCTACGAGCAGTACTTC. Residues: CAGREAGATTYEQYF.

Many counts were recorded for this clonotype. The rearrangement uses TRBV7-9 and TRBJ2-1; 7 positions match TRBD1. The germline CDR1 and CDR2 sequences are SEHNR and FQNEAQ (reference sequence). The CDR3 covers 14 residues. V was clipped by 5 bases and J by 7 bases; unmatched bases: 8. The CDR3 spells CASSPPDRLNEQFF. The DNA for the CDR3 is TGTGCCAGCAGCCCACCGGACAGGTTGAATGAGCAGTTCTTC. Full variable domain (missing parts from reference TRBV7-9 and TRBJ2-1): DTGVSQNPRHKITKRGQNVTFRCDPISEHNRLYWYRQTLGQGPEFLTYFQNEAQLEKSRLLSDRFSAERPKGSFSTLEIQRTEQGDSAMYLCASSPPDRLNEQFFGPGTRLTVL.

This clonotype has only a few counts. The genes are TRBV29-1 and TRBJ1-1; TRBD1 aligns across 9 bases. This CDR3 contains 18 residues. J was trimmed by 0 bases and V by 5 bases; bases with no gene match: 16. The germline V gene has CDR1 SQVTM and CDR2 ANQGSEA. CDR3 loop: CSVWGTLGQGSLNTEAFF. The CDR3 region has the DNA TGCAGCGTTTGGGGGACCTTGGGACAGGGAAGTCTGAACACTGAAGCTTTCTTT.

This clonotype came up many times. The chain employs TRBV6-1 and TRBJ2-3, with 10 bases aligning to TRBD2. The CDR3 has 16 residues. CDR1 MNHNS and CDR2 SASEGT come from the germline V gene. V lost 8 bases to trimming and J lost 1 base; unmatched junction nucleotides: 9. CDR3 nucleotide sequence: TGTGCCAGCCATGTAGCGGGAGGCAGGGGCACAGATACGCAGTATTTT. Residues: CASHVAGGRGTDTQYF.

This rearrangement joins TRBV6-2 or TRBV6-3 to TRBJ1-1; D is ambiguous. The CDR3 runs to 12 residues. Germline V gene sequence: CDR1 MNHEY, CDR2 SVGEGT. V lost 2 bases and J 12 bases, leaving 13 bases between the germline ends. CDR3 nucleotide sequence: TGTGCCAGCAGTTACGGCTCCCCGGACCCTTTCTTT. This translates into CASSYGSPDPFF.

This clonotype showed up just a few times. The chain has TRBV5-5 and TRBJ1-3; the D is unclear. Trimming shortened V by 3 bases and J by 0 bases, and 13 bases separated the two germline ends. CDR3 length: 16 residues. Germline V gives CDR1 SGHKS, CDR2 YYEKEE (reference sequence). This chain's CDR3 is CASSWTDLHSGNTIYF. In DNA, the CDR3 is TGTGCCAGCAGCTGGACGGATTTACACTCTGGAAACACCATATATTTT.

CDR3 sequence (DNA): TGCGCCAGCAGCTCCGGGCCCCAAAACATTCAGTACTTC. As protein: CASSSGPQNIQYF. The chain employs TRBV5-1 and TRBJ2-4, with no clear D. Trimming cost V 3 bases and J 5 bases, with 9 bases left between them. The germline V gene has CDR1 SGHRS and CDR2 YFSETQ. This CDR3 is built from 13 residues.

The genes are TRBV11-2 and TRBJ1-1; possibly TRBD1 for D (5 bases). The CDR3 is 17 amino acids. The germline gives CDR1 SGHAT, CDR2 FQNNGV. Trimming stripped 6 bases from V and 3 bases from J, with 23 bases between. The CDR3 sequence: CASSSIPRGRQDTEAFF. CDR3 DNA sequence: TGTGCCAGCAGTTCCATCCCCCGGGGACGGCAGGACACTGAAGCTTTCTTT.

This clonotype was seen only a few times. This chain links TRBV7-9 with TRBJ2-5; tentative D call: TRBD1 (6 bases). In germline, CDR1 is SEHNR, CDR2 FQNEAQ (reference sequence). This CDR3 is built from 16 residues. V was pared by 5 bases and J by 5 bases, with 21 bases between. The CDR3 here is CASSPAGTLIGETQYF. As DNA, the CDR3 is TGTGCCAGCAGCCCAGCCGGGACACTTATAGGGGAGACCCAGTACTTC.

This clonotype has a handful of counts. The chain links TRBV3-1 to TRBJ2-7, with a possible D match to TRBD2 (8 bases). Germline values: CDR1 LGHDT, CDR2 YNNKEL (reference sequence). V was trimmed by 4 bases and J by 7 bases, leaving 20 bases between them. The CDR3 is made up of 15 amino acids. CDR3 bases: TGTGCCAGCAGCCGCAGGGGGACTAGTTCCCGGGAGCAGTACTTC. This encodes CASSRRGTSSREQYF.

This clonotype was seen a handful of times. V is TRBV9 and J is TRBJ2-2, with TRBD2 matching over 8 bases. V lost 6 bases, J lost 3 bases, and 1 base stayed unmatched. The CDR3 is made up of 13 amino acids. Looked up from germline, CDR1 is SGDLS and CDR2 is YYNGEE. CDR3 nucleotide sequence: TGTGCCAGCAAAGCGGGGGACACCGGGGAGCTGTTTTTT. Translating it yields CASKAGDTGELFF. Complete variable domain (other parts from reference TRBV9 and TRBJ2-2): DSGVTQTPKHLITATGQRVTLRCSPRSGDLSVYWYQQSLDQGLQFLIQYYNGEERAKGNILERFSAQQFPDLHSELNLSSLELGDSALYFCASKAGDTGELFFGEGSRLTVL.